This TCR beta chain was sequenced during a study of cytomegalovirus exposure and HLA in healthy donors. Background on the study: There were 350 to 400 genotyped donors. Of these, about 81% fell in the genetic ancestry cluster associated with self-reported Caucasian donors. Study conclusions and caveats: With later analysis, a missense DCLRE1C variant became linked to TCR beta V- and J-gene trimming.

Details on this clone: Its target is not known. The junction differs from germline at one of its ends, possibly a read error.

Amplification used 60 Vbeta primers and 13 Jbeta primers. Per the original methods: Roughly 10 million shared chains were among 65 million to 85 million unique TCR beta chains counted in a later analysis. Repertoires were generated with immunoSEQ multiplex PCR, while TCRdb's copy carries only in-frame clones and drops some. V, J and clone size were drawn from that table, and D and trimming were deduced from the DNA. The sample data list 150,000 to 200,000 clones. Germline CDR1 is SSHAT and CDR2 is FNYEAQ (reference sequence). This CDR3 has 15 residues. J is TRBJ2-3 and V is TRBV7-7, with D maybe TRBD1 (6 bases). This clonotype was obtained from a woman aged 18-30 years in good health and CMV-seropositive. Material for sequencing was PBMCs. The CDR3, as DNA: TGTGCTAGCAGCCCCGGTGGGGGCGGAACAGATACGCAGTATTTT. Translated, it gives CASSPGGGGTDTQYF.